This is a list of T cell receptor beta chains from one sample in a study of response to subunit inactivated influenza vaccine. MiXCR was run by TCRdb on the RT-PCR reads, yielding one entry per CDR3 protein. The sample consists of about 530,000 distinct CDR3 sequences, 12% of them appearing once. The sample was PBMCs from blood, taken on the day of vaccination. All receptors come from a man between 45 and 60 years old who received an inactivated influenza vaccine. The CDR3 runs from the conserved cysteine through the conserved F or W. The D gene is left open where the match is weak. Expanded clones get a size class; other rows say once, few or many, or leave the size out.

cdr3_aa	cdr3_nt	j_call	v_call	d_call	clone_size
CASGLAGEPQETQYF	TGCGCCAGCGGACTAGCGGGCGAACCTCAAGAGACCCAGTACTTC	TRBJ2-5	TRBV5-1	TRBD2	NA
CASSPDRLGNTIYF	TGTGCCAGCAGCCCCGACAGGCTTGGAAACACCATATATTTT	TRBJ1-3	TRBV12-3/TRBV12-4	NA	NA
CASSPPGGRGGAQYF	TGTGCCAGCAGCCCCCCCGGCGGGAGGGGGGGGGCCCAGTACTTC	TRBJ2-5	TRBV12-3/TRBV12-4	TRBD2	NA
CASSPNPNYNEQFF	TGTGCCAGCAGCCCGAACCCCAACTACAATGAGCAGTTCTTC	TRBJ2-1	TRBV12-3/TRBV12-4	NA	few
CASSRTSGGVYNEQFF	TGTGCCAGCAGCCGGACTAGCGGGGGGGTTTACAATGAGCAGTTCTTC	TRBJ2-1	TRBV12-3/TRBV12-4	TRBD2	NA
CATSRVPSGSSSYNEQFF	TGTGCCACCAGCAGAGTTCCTAGCGGGTCGAGCTCCTACAATGAGCAGTTCTTC	TRBJ2-1	TRBV15	TRBD2	NA
CATSREMDQNEQFF	TGTGCCACCAGCAGAGAAATGGACCAGAATGAGCAGTTCTTC	TRBJ2-1	TRBV15	NA	NA
CASSETGRNRQGAVYEQYF	TGTGCCAGCAGTGAAACGGGGCGGAATAGACAGGGGGCGGTTTACGAGCAGTACTTC	TRBJ2-7	TRBV25-1	TRBD1	NA
CASKPGQARTEAFF	TGTGCCAGCAAGCCGGGACAGGCGCGGACTGAAGCTTTCTTT	TRBJ1-1	TRBV7-2	TRBD1	NA
CASSDTYRVGGANVLTF	TGTGCCAGCAGTGATACTTACAGGGTCGGTGGGGCCAACGTCCTGACTTTC	TRBJ2-6	TRBV28	NA	few
CASSAPRRGGFNEQFF	TGTGCCAGCAGTGCCCCTAGGCGGGGGGGCTTCAATGAGCAGTTCTTC	TRBJ2-1	TRBV12-3/TRBV12-4	TRBD2	NA
CASSPDRGPEAFF	TGTGCCAGCAGCCCAGACAGGGGCCCTGAAGCTTTCTTT	TRBJ1-1	TRBV7-6	TRBD1	many
CASSQGTGGGTGELFF	TGCGCCAGCAGCCAGGGGACAGGGGGCGGTACCGGGGAGCTGTTTTTT	TRBJ2-2	TRBV4-3	TRBD1	many